This T cell receptor (beta chain) is drawn from a study of OX40 agonist ivuxolimab in advanced cancers. This CDR3 has 14 amino acids. Germline V CDR1 and CDR2: GTSNPN, SVGIG (reference sequence). The V segment lost 3 bases and the J segment 3 bases; nucleotides outside the gene matches: 6. Measured with immunoSEQ multiplex PCR; TCRdb has only the in-frame clones, and not every one. The table lists tens of thousands of clones, about 87% of them singletons, with 3.5% to 5% in the top ten. The clonotype originates from an adult with an advanced solid tumor such as melanoma, head and neck, liver or kidney cancer. The material was CD4+ or CD8+ T cells sorted from blood, obtained in a trial of the OX40 agonist ivuxolimab. V and J are TRBV30 and TRBJ2-7; the match to TRBD1 covers 9 bases. The CDR3 is CAWREDRGYYEQYF. Written as DNA, the CDR3 is TGTGCCTGGAGGGAGGACAGGGGATACTACGAGCAGTACTTC.